A selection of T cell receptor beta chains follows, all from one sample in a study of response to subunit inactivated influenza vaccine. TCRdb called the RT-PCR reads again in MiXCR, with one record for every CDR3 protein. The sample comprises some 800,000 distinct CDR3 sequences, approximately 21% of which are singletons, and 9.5% to 13% rests with the top ten. Sequencing was performed on PBMCs from blood, taken approximately 5 days after vaccination. The receptors derive from a man aged 50 or older who received an inactivated influenza vaccine. Each CDR3 is given with its conserved first and last residue. D genes are given only for firm matches. Size values are once, few and many counts, or a class for expanded clones, and some rows have none.

V	J	D	size	DNA	CDR3
TRBV20-1	TRBJ2-6	.	few	TGCAGTGCTATCGTAGGGGTTGGGGCCAACGTCCTGACTTTC	CSAIVGVGANVLTF
TRBV29-1	TRBJ2-1	TRBD2	.	TGCAGCGGTAAGGGGACTAGCGGGGGCCATGAGCAGTTCTTC	CSGKGTSGGHEQFF
TRBV20-1	TRBJ2-1	.	.	TGCAGTGCTAGAGCAGGTGGAGACAATGAGCAGTTCTTC	CSARAGGDNEQFF
TRBV5-6	TRBJ2-3	TRBD2	.	TGTGCCAGCAGCTTCTTGACTAGCGGGTTTTACACAGATACGCAGTATTTT	CASSFLTSGFYTDTQYF
TRBV28	TRBJ1-1	.	many	TGTGCCAGCAGTTCCTTGGGGACCACAGGGAACACTGAAGCTTTCTTT	CASSSLGTTGNTEAFF
TRBV10-1	TRBJ2-7	TRBD1	.	TGCGCCAGCAGTGATTCTACAGGGGGCTCATACGAGCAGTACTTC	CASSDSTGGSYEQYF
TRBV10-3	TRBJ1-1	TRBD1	few	TGTGCCATCAGGGACAGGGGGTACACTGAAGCTTTCTTT	CAIRDRGYTEAFF
TRBV18	TRBJ2-7	.	.	TGTGCCAGCTCACCCCCGGGCCTCTTCAACTACGAGCAGTACTTC	CASSPPGLFNYEQYF
TRBV3-1	TRBJ2-6	.	.	TGTGCCAGCAGCCGAAGGGGAGTAACCGTAGCCAACGTCCTGACTTTC	CASSRRGVTVANVLTF
TRBV12-3/TRBV12-4	TRBJ1-1	.	few	TGTGCCAGCAGTTTCGGGCCGCAGGACACTGAAGCTTTCTTT	CASSFGPQDTEAFF
TRBV27	TRBJ2-3	TRBD1	.	TGTGCCAGCAGTTTCAGGACAGGGGGTTTGGGCACAGATACGCAGTATTTT	CASSFRTGGLGTDTQYF
TRBV7-2	TRBJ2-5	.	.	TGTGCCAGCAGCTTAGTGGGGGGGCTTCGCGGGAAGACCCAGTACTTC	CASSLVGGLRGKTQYF
TRBV5-5	TRBJ1-4	.	few	TGTGCCAGCAGCAAAATACAGGTGGAGGAAAAACTGTTTTTT	CASSKIQVEEKLFF
TRBV5-1	TRBJ2-7	TRBD2	.	TGCGCCAGCACGGCTAGCGGGTATGGCGAGCAGTACTTC	CASTASGYGEQYF
TRBV18	TRBJ2-1	TRBD2	few	TGTGCCAGCTCACCTGAACGGGGGGTCGAGTTCTTC	CASSPERGVEFF
TRBV15	TRBJ2-5	TRBD2	few	TGTGCCACCAGCAGCGGGGGGGCCTTCGAGACCCAGTACTTC	CATSSGGAFETQYF
TRBV9	TRBJ2-1	.	.	TGTGCCAGCAGCGTAGCGGGGGTCCCGAACAATGAGCAGTTCTTC	CASSVAGVPNNEQFF
TRBV20-1	TRBJ2-7	.	.	TGCAGTGTGGCAGCCTACGAGCAGTACTTC	CSVAAYEQYF
TRBV6-1	TRBJ1-3	.	few	TGTGCCAGCAACCCAAGTTGGCCGGGAACTAGAAACACCATATATTTT	CASNPSWPGTRNTIYF
TRBV7-2	TRBJ2-2	TRBD2	few	TGTGCCAGCACGGGGGGGGCGATCACCGGGGAGCTGTTTTTT	CASTGGAITGELFF
TRBV6-5	TRBJ1-3	.	many	TGTGCCAGCAGGGCCTCTGGAAACACCATATATTTT	CASRASGNTIYF
TRBV6-1	TRBJ2-3	TRBD2	.	TGTGCCAGCAGTGAAGGGTCTAGCGGGTACACAGATACGCAGTATTTT	CASSEGSSGYTDTQYF
TRBV20-1	TRBJ2-7	TRBD2	few	TGCAGTGCGTTTGGACTAGCGGGCGAGGGCTACGAGCAGTACTTC	CSAFGLAGEGYEQYF
TRBV12-3/TRBV12-4	TRBJ2-3	TRBD1	many	TGTGCCAGCAGTCAACAGGGGGTTGGGACAGATACGCAGTATTTT	CASSQQGVGTDTQYF
TRBV5-1	TRBJ1-4	TRBD1	few	TGCGCCAGCAGTCCGGGACAGATTAATGAAAAACTGTTTTTT	CASSPGQINEKLFF
TRBV7-2	TRBJ2-1	TRBD1	few	TGTGCCAGCAGTTATAGAGCGGGACAGGGGAAGGGTGAGCAGTTCTTC	CASSYRAGQGKGEQFF
TRBV7-9	TRBJ2-4	TRBD2	.	TGTGCCAGCAGCTTAATAGGGGAGGGAAACATTCAGTACTTC	CASSLIGEGNIQYF
TRBV3-1	TRBJ1-1	TRBD1	.	TGTGCCAGCAGCCAACAAGGGGGCTACACTGAAGCTTTCTTT	CASSQQGGYTEAFF
TRBV11-2	TRBJ2-1	TRBD1	many	TGTGCCAGCAGCCCATCGAATAACCGGGACAGGGCATGGGAGCAGTTCTTC	CASSPSNNRDRAWEQFF
TRBV2	TRBJ2-7	.	.	TGTGCCAGCAGTATGGCACTGAAAGCGGACGAGCAGTACTTC	CASSMALKADEQYF
TRBV12-3/TRBV12-4	TRBJ2-1	TRBD2	.	TGTGCCAGCAGTCCCCCGGGACTAGCGGGAGGGCCTCGGGTCTTC	CASSPPGLAGGPRVF
TRBV7-9	TRBJ2-1	.	once	TGTGCCAGCAGCCCGCCCAGGGTCCCCTACAATGAGCAGTTCTTC	CASSPPRVPYNEQFF
TRBV6-5	TRBJ2-3	.	.	TGTGCCAGCAGCTACGGCGGGACAGCATTACCAGAAGATACGCAGTATTTT	CASSYGGTALPEDTQYF
TRBV7-3	TRBJ2-2	.	few	TGTGCCAGCAGCCCCGAACCTACAGGGACCGGGGAGCTGTTTTTT	CASSPEPTGTGELFF
TRBV6-1	TRBJ1-4	.	few	TGTGCCAGCAGATCCCTCTCCGGGACGCCTAATGAAAAACTGTTTTTT	CASRSLSGTPNEKLFF
TRBV5-1	TRBJ2-1	.	few	TGCGCCAGCAGCTTGGATGTTGTGGGTTCTGGGGAGTTCTTC	CASSLDVVGSGEFF
TRBV20-1	TRBJ2-5	.	few	TGCAGTGCTACTGGGGTGGAGACCCAGTACTTC	CSATGVETQYF
TRBV29-1	TRBJ2-5	.	few	TGCAGCGTTGAAGACGGGCTAGGGCAAGAGACCCAGTACTTC	CSVEDGLGQETQYF
TRBV28	TRBJ2-5	TRBD1	.	TGTGCCAGCAGCCTGGGACAGGGGGAGCTCCAAGAGACCCAGTACTTC	CASSLGQGELQETQYF
TRBV10-3	TRBJ2-1	TRBD2	.	TGTGCCATCCAACCGACACCTCTAGCGGGGGAAACCCACTCCTACAATGAGCAGTTCTTC	CAIQPTPLAGETHSYNEQFF
TRBV6-5	TRBJ2-2	.	.	TGTGCCAGCAGTTGGGGGGAGAACACCGGGGAGCTGTTTTTT	CASSWGENTGELFF
TRBV20-1	TRBJ2-2	.	.	TGCAGTGCTAGAGATCTAGAACAGTCGAACACCGGGGAGCTGTTTTTT	CSARDLEQSNTGELFF
TRBV6-2/TRBV6-3	TRBJ2-1	TRBD2	few	TGTGCCAGCAGTTGGAGTTTGACTAGCGGCTCTAGCTCCTACAATGAGCAGTTCTTC	CASSWSLTSGSSSYNEQFF
TRBV7-6	TRBJ2-4	.	.	TGTGCCAGCAGCTTAGTCGCTATTGCGGGATTACCAGTAGCCAAAAACATTCAGTACTTC	CASSLVAIAGLPVAKNIQYF
TRBV5-1	TRBJ2-4	.	few	TGCGCCAGCAGCTTCTTCGCGGACCCGGGTTTCAAAAACATTCAGTACTTC	CASSFFADPGFKNIQYF